This T cell receptor beta chain was sequenced during a study of blood T cell repertoires in COVID-19. Trimming cost V 2 bases and J 1 base; bases outside gene matches: 5. Germline V gene lookup returns CDR1 SGHRS and CDR2 YFSETQ. The CDR3 has 15 residues. The table came from immunoSEQ multiplex PCR; TCRdb's copy has only in-frame clones and leaves some out. There are about 80,000 clones in the sample; 82% occur only once, and around 29% lies in the top ten. The receptor comes from a human donor in a cohort sampled during active COVID-19. The source material was peripheral blood. The chain joins TRBV5-1 to TRBJ2-7; 8 bases match TRBD2. CDR3 nucleotides: TGCGCCAGCAGCTTTAGCGGGGCAGTTTCCTACGAGCAGTACTTC. It translates to CASSFSGAVSYEQYF.